The 3 T cell receptor beta chains reported below all come from one sample, sequenced in a study of T cell responses to AZD1222 COVID-19 vaccine. Using immunoSEQ multiplex PCR, the repertoire was profiled, and TCRdb retains in-frame clones only, with some absent. Among about 130,000 clones, around 94% were seen once, and the ten largest hold roughly 6.6%. Sequenced material: peripheral blood, taken on day 0 of AZD1222 vaccination. The origin of the receptors is an adult in good health.

The chain carries TRBV4-1 and TRBJ1-1, with D possibly being TRBD1 (5 bases). V dropped 1 base and J dropped 3 bases, with 9 bases sitting between them. The CDR3 covers 14 residues. Germline CDR1 reads MGHRA; CDR2 reads YSYEKL. The CDR3 loop reads CASSQGGGDTEAFF. CDR3 bases: TGCGCCAGCAGCCAAGGAGGAGGGGACACTGAAGCTTTCTTT.

This chain connects TRBV10-3 to TRBJ2-1; 10 nucleotides agree with TRBD1. V was clipped by 10 bases and J by 2 bases; unmatched bases: 14. Per germline, CDR1 ENHRY and CDR2 SYGVKD. CDR3 length: 17 amino acids. The CDR3 region is CATRDRGEGGPYNEQFF. The CDR3 DNA reads TGTGCCACCCGGGACAGGGGCGAGGGCGGCCCCTACAATGAGCAGTTCTTC.

The V gene is TRBV19, the J gene TRBJ2-1; D gene uncertain. Between the trimmed V and J ends, which lost 1 base and 0 bases, there was a span of 10 bases. Germline loops: CDR1 LNHDA, CDR2 SQIVND (reference sequence). The length of the CDR3 is 16 residues. Here the CDR3 DNA reads TGTGCCAGTAGTATAGTGGCGTGGAGCTCCTACAATGAGCAGTTCTTC. It encodes CASSIVAWSSYNEQFF.